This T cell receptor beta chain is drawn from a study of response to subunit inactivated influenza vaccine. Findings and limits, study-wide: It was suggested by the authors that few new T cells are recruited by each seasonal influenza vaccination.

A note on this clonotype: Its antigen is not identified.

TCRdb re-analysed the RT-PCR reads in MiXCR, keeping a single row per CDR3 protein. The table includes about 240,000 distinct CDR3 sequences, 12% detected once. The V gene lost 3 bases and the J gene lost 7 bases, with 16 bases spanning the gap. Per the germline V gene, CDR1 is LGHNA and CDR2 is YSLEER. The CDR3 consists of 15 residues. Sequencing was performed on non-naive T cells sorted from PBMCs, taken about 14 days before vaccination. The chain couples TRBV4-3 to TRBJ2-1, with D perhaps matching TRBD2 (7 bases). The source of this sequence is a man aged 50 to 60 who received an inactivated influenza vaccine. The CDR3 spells CASSQGGRGANEQFF. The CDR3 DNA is TGCGCCAGCAGCCAGGGGGGGCGCGGTGCGAATGAGCAGTTCTTC.